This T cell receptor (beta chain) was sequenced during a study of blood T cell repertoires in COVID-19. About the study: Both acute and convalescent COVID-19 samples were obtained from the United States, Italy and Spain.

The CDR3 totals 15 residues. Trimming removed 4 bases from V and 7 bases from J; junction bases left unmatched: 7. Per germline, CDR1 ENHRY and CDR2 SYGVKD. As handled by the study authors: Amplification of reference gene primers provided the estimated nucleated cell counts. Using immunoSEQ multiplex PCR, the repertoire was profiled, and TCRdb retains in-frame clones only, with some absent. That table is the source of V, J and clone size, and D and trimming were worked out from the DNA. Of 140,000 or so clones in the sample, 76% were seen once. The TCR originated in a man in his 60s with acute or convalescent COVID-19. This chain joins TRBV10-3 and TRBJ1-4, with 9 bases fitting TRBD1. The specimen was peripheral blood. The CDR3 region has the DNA TGTGCCATCAGTGGTGGACAGGGGAAAGGTGAAAAACTGTTTTTT. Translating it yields CAISGGQGKGEKLFF.